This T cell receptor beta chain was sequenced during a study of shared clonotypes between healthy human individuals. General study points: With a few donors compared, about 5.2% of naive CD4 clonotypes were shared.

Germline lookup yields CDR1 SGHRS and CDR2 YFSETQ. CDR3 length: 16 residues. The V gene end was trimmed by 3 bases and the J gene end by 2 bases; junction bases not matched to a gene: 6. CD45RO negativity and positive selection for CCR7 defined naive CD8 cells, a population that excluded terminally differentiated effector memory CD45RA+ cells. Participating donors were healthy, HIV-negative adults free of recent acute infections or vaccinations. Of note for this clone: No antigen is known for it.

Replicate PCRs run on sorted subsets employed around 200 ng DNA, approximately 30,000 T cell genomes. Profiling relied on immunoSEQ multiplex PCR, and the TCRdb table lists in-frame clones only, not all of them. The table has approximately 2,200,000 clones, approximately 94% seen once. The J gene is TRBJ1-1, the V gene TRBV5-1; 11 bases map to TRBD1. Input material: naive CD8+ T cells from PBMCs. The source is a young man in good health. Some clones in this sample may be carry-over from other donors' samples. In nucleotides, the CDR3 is TGCGCCAGCAGCTGGGACAGGGGGACGGGAAACACTGAAGCTTTCTTT. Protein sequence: CASSWDRGTGNTEAFF.